The rows below give T cell receptor beta chains drawn from one sample of a study of OX40 agonist ivuxolimab in advanced cancers. The protocol was immunoSEQ multiplex PCR, while the TCRdb copy is restricted to in-frame clones and leaves out a portion. The profile shows more than 35,000 clones, 86% of them singletons. This specimen consisted of CD4+ or CD8+ T cells sorted from blood, obtained in a trial of the OX40 agonist ivuxolimab. All receptors derive from an adult with an advanced solid tumor such as melanoma, head and neck, liver or kidney cancer. Both conserved end residues are part of each CDR3. D genes are given only for firm matches.

v_gene	d_gene	CDR3aa
TRBV30	.	CAWSVRSGALEQYF
TRBV7-8	.	CASSLTGTVKYGYTF
TRBV28	.	CASNIRAVSDSPLHF
TRBV14	.	CASSYERDNSYEQYF
TRBV9	TRBD2	CASSARLAGDQETQYF
TRBV15	.	CATSRRSAETQYF
TRBV28	TRBD1	CAPPQGVTGELFF
TRBV7-9	.	CASSLPGVYEQFF
TRBV28	.	CASSFGLSSGNTIYF
TRBV4-1	.	CASSQVRRDYNEQFF
TRBV9	TRBD1	CASSVTGGPEEQYF
TRBV30	.	CARSTWPYNEQFF
TRBV29-1	.	CSVGRDNQPQHF
TRBV4-1	TRBD1	CASSQVTGGSNQPQHF
TRBV4-1	TRBD2	CASSHIAGGPDTQYF
TRBV7-2	.	CASSPIQAPDETQYF
TRBV4-1	TRBD1	CASSPWGTGVSDTQYF
TRBV7-9	TRBD2	CASGTSEDTGELFF
TRBV9	TRBD2	CASSVAGGVGTDTQYF
TRBV19	.	CASSWAGDSNQPQHF
TRBV5-6	TRBD2	CASSFPTSGGAGANVLTF
TRBV7-6	.	CASSLRGSSYNSPLHF
TRBV7-2	.	CASSLLVNQPQHF
TRBV4-2	TRBD1	CASSQDTDRELFAEAFF
TRBV4-1	.	CASSQESGFYEQYF
TRBV6-1	.	CASSDRDSYYNEQFF
TRBV2	TRBD2	CASSGTSGGAGETQYF
TRBV19	.	CASRSLAQETQYF
TRBV27	.	CASSLFSTYEQYF
TRBV10-1	TRBD1	CASSAGTENEKLFF
TRBV20-1	.	CSATGFNEQFF
TRBV28	.	CASSYPSESSYNEQFF